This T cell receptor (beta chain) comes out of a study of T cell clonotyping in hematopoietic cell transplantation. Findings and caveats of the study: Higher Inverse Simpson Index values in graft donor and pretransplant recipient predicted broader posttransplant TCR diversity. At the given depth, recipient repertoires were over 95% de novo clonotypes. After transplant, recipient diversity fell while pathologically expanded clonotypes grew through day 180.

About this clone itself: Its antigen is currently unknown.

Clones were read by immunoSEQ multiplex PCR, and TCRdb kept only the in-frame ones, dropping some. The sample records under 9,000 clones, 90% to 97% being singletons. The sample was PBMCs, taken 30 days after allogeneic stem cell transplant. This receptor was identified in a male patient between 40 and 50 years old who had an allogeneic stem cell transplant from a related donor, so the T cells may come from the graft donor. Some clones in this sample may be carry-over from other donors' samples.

CDR3 nucleotides: TGTGCCAGCAGCCCCCGGACAGGGAAGGGCGAGCAGTACTTC. It specifies CASSPRTGKGEQYF. The chain uses TRBV5-6 and TRBJ2-7, with 8 positions matching TRBD1. The CDR3 sequence is 14 residues long. The V gene end was trimmed by 4 bases and the J gene end by 6 bases; junction bases not matched to a gene: 9. CDR1 and CDR2 from the germline V gene are SGHDT and YYEEEE.